This TCR beta chain was identified in a study of shared clonotypes between healthy human individuals (dated by TCRdb to between 2020 and 2021). Describing the broader study: Three men and a couple of women, aged 18 to 49 years, made up the cohort. The study deeply sequenced blood TCR repertoires of about 5 healthy adults to estimate repertoire size and the extent of clonotype sharing between individuals. To increase sequencing depth and limit assay-specific biases, TCR repertoire library preparation and sequencing were carried out by different laboratories using diverse techniques. For each donor, three plates each were used for CD4 naive and CD4 memory, two plates were used for CD8 naive, and one plate was used for CD8 memory. Leukapheresis yielded between about 0.94 and 8.9 billion PBMCs per donor. Study-wide findings and limitations: Based on pairwise subsampling, the degree of clonotype sharing among donors was expected to be affected by sequencing depth. Incomplete sequencing was indicated by rarefaction of sorted-subset datasets, despite the large sequencing depth. Sampling was limited to blood, and TCR repertoires in tissue likely differ from TCR repertoires in blood. Naive subsets generally had larger estimated clonotype richness than memory subsets. When a handful of donors were compared, the shared fraction of clonotypes was 5% to 6.5% for naive CD4, around 4% for naive CD8, roughly 2.5% for memory CD4, and around 0.37% for memory CD8. The genetic and exposure-history diversity represented was limited by the small number of donors. Compared with non-shared clonotypes, the clonotypes found in all four sorted-subset donors had higher generation probabilities.

Healthy HIV-negative adults with no recently reported acute infections or vaccinations were included as donors. All donors were Caucasian adults living in Nashville, Tennessee, USA. CD4+ T cells were enriched through magnetic negative selection, after which naive cells were positively selected on CD45RA and the remaining negative fraction served as the memory subset. Blood was obtained by leukapheresis, after which PBMCs were separated by Ficoll-Histopaque density gradient centrifugation and cryopreserved in liquid nitrogen vapor phase. Analytical flow cytometry was used to check the purity and quantity of every magnetically sorted T cell population. Genomic DNA was isolated from each sorted fraction and quantified by UV absorbance on a Nanodrop 2000c. The cysteine opens and the phenylalanine closes a CDR3 of 13 amino acids. Only CDR3 DNA remains: 39 bases, in frame from the first base. A distance of 8 bases separates the germline ends of V and J, which lose 1 base and 4 bases respectively. The CDR1 and CDR2 encoded by the germline V gene are SNHLY and FYNNEI.

Using the deep immunoSEQ assay, TCR CDR3 regions were amplified from genomic DNA by multiplex PCR. Genomic DNA extracted from each cell subset was distributed evenly over all wells of several immunoSEQ 96-well plates, and each plate served as one replicate. For sorted subsets, around 200 ng genomic DNA, equal to 30,000 to 35,000 T cell genomes, was loaded into each replicate PCR. Purified libraries were quantified with a Qubit 3.0 fluorometer, sized on a Bioanalyzer 2100, and re-quantified with the KAPA Library Quantification kit. Every immunoSEQ 96-well plate was sequenced on a separate single-read 150-cycle Illumina NextSeq 550 flow cell. The authors processed their data as follows. The immunoSEQ output contained only junctional sequences without quality scores, so filtering could not match that applied to full-length reads. To assign V/J genes and CDR3, sequences were annotated against IMGT germline references using PyIR, a Python wrapper for IgBLAST v1.9. Reads were filtered out if the reads had weak V/J assignments (E-value above 1e-6), no CDR3, stop codons, out-of-frame junctions, or ambiguous translated residues. V3J clonotypes were defined by identical inferred V gene, J gene, and CDR3 amino acid sequence. Percentage overlap between repertoires was calculated by dividing the number of shared unique clonotypes by the size of the smaller repertoire. Richness of each repertoire was evaluated using RTK rarefaction, the Chao1 estimator, and Recon v2.1 estimates of unobserved clonotypes. For all TCRbeta clonotypes obtained by the gDNA method from four donors, generation probabilities were computed with OLGA. The immuneACCESS repertoire file appears here via TCRdb, limited to in-frame rearrangements. These files lack a portion of the clones; in checked studies, under half of the deficit traces to unresolved V genes, and the cause of the others is not known. The V and J calls and the clone size are those of that table, but D and trimming were determined from the DNA. Here the sample has over 1.5 million clones; approximately 98% occur a single time. The ten largest clones add up to roughly 0.4% of the sample.

A word on this clone: This receptor's antigen is unknown. Nothing much larger sits one base from this clone, and base qualities are not available.

The sequenced material came from naive CD4+ T cells sorted from blood. What the cell subset or site label conveys for this sample: CD45RA+ positively selected. The chain is made from TRBV2 and TRBJ2-7, with the D gene call left open. This receptor was taken from a man aged 25-40 years in good health. The DNA is TGTGCCAGCAGTGAAGAGGTACAGTACGAGCAGTACTTC. The encoded protein is CASSEEVQYEQYF.